In this sample, the clone carrying this T cell receptor (beta chain) turned up many times. Germline V gene sequence: CDR1 SQVTM, CDR2 ANQGSEA. The CDR3 has 13 residues. The V gene lost 3 bases and the J gene lost 5 bases, with 13 bases spanning the gap. This record belongs to a study of CDR3 diversity in severe acne. TCRdb passed the PCR reads through MiXCR, listing each CDR3 protein once. The table has more than 85,000 distinct CDR3 sequences, about 48% seen once. This clonotype was obtained from a male donor in good health, serving as a control. What was sequenced was blood. The rearrangement links TRBV29-1 to TRBJ1-1; D gene unclear. The CDR3 loop is CSVDIQSETEAFF. CDR3 coding DNA: TGCAGCGTTGATATACAGAGCGAGACTGAAGCTTTCTTT.